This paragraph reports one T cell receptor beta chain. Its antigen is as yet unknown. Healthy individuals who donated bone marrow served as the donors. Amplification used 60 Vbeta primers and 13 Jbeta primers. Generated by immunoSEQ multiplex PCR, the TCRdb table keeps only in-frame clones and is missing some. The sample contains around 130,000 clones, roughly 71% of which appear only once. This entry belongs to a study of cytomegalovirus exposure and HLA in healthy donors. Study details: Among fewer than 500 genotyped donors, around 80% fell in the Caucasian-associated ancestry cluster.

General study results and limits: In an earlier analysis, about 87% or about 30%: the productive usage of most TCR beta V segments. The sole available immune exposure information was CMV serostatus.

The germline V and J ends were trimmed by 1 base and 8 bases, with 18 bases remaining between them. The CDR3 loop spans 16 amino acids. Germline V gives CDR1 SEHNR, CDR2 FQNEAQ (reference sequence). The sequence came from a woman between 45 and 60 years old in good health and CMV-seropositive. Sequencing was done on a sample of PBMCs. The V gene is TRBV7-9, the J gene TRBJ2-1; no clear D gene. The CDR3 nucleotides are TGTGCCAGCAGCTTAGGTTGGCGACAAACAGTGTATGAGCAGTTCTTC. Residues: CASSLGWRQTVYEQFF.